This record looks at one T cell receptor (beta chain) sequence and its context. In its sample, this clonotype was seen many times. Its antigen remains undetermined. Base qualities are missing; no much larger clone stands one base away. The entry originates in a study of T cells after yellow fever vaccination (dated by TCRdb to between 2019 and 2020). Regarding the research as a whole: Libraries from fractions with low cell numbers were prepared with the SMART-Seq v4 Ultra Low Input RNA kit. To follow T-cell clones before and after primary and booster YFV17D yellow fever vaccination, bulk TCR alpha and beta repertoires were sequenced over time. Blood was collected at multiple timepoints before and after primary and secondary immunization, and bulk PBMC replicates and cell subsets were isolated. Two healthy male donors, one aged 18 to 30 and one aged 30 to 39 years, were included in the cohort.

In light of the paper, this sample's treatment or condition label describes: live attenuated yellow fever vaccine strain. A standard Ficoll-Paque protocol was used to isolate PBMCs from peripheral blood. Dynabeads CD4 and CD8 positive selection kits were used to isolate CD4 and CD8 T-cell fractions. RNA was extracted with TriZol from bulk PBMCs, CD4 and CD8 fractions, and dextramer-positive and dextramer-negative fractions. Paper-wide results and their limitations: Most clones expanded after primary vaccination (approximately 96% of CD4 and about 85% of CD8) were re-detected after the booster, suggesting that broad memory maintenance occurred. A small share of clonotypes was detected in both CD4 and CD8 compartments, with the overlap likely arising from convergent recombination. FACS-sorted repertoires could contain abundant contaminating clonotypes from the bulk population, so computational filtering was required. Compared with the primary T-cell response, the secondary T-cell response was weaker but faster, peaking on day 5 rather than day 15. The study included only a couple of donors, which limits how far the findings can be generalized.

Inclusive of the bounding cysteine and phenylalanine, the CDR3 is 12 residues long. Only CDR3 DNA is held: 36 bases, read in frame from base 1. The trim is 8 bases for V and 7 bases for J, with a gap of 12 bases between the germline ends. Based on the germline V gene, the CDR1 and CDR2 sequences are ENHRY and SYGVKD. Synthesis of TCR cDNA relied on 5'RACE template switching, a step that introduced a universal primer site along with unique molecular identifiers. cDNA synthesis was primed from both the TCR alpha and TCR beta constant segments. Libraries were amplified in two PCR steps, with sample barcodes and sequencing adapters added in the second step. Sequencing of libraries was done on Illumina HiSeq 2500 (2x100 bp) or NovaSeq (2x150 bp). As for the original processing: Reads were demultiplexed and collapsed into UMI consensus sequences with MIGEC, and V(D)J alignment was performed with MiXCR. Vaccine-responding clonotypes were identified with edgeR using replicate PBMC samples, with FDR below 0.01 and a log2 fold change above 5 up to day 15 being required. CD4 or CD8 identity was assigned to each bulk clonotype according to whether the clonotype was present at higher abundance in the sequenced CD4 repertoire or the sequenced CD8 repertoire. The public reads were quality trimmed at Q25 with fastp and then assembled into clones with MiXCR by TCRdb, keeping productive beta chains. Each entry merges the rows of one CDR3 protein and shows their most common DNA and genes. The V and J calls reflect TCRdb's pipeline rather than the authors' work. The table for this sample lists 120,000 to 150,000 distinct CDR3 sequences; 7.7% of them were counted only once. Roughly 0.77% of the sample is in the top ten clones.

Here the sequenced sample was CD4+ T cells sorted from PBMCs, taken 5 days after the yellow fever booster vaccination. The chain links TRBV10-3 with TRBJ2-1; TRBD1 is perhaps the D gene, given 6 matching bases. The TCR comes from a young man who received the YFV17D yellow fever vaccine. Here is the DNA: TGTGCCATCGGCGGTAGGGGGAATGAGCAGTTCTTC. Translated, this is CAIGGRGNEQFF.